Listed here are 9 T cell receptor beta chains from one sample, sequenced in a study of blood T cell repertoires in COVID-19. TCRdb keeps only in-frame clones here, not all; method: immunoSEQ multiplex PCR. The sample gives 200,000 to 250,000 clones, nearly 90% of which show up once; over 9.5% is in the top ten. The sample was peripheral blood. The receptors originated from a woman aged 18-29 years who had recovered from COVID-19.

V is TRBV7-7 and J is TRBJ2-2, with D possibly TRBD2 on 5 matching bases. The V gene lost 2 bases and the J gene lost 1 base, with 20 bases spanning the gap. The CDR3 sequence is 19 residues long. Germline V gives CDR1 SSHAT, CDR2 FNYEAQ (reference sequence). CDR3 DNA sequence: TGTGCCAGCAGCTTATCGGTTGCGGGTTTCGGCAGGAACACCGGGGAGCTGTTTTTT. Protein sequence: CASSLSVAGFGRNTGELFF.

The chain employs TRBV25-1 and TRBJ2-7; 7 nucleotides align to TRBD1. J gave up 4 bases and V 1 base, and 7 bases lay outside the gene matches. The CDR3 consists of 15 residues. In germline, CDR1 is MGHDK, CDR2 SYGVNS. The CDR3: CASSESGQAFYEQYF. CDR3 DNA sequence: TGTGCCAGCAGTGAATCCGGACAGGCCTTTTACGAGCAGTACTTC.

The rearrangement links TRBV13 to TRBJ1-1; 9 bases line up with TRBD1. The CDR3 has 15 residues. In germline, CDR1 is PRHDT, CDR2 FYEKMQ (reference sequence). The ends lost 5 bases at V and 7 bases at J; junction bases unmatched: 11. The CDR3 sequence: CASSVQGALSLEAFF. DNA for the CDR3: TGTGCCAGCAGCGTACAGGGGGCTCTTTCCCTTGAAGCTTTCTTT.

The chain has TRBV5-8 and TRBJ1-1; D not resolved. Germline V CDR1 and CDR2: SGHTS, YDEGEE. This CDR3 is 14 amino acids long. Trimming removed 0 bases at V and 0 bases at J, with 6 bases between. CDR3 protein: CASSLGLMNTEAFF. DNA of the CDR3: TGTGCCAGCAGCTTGGGGCTGATGAACACTGAAGCTTTCTTT.

The chain has TRBV2 and TRBJ1-2; 8 positions match TRBD1. The CDR3 is 12 amino acids. The V and J ends lost 6 bases and 8 bases, in that order; junction bases with no gene match: 5. Germline lookup yields CDR1 SNHLY and CDR2 FYNNEI. CDR3 bases: TGTGCCAGCAGCCGGACAGGGAGGGGCTACACCTTC. It specifies CASSRTGRGYTF.

The V gene is TRBV5-8, the J gene TRBJ2-3; D gene uncertain. Trimming stripped 4 bases from V and 6 bases from J, with 9 bases between. The germline V gene encodes CDR1 SGHTS and CDR2 YDEGEE. The CDR3 contains 12 residues. Here the CDR3 reads CASSPRRDTQYF. CDR3 bases: TGTGCCAGCAGCCCACGGCGGGATACGCAGTATTTT.

The genes are TRBV4-3 and TRBJ2-3, with D possibly matching TRBD2 (6 bases). Germline V gives CDR1 LGHNA, CDR2 YSLEER. This CDR3 is built from 15 residues. V lost 4 bases to trimming and J lost 0 bases, with 11 bases between them. Here the CDR3 DNA reads TGCGCCAGCAGCCCCCTGGAGGGGAGCACAGATACGCAGTATTTT. Protein: CASSPLEGSTDTQYF.

This clone was seen just once. This chain uses TRBV27 with TRBJ2-3, with 8 bases that match TRBD1. Germline values: CDR1 MNHEY, CDR2 SMNVEV (reference sequence). With V trimmed by 7 bases and J by 5 bases, 5 bases remained unmatched. This CDR3 has 13 residues. In DNA form, the CDR3 reads TGTGCCAGCACCACAGGGGGAGGAGATACGCAGTATTTT. Encoded protein: CASTTGGGDTQYF.

This chain connects TRBV28 to TRBJ2-7; 7 bases match TRBD1. CDR1 is MDHEN, CDR2 SYDVKM, per germline. The length of the CDR3 is 16 residues. Unmatched junction bases numbered 9, after V lost 1 base and J lost 3 bases. DNA for the CDR3: TGTGCCAGCAGTTTATCCCAGACAGGGAAGAACTACGAGCAGTACTTC. Amino acids: CASSLSQTGKNYEQYF. Full variable domain (missing parts from reference TRBV28 and TRBJ2-7): DVKVTQSSRYLVKRTGEKVFLECVQDMDHENMFWYRQDPGLGLRLIYFSYDVKMKEKGDIPEGYSVSREKKERFSLILESASTNQTSMYLCASSLSQTGKNYEQYFGPGTRLTVT.